This T cell receptor beta chain came from a study of PD-1 blockade in classical Hodgkin lymphoma. Findings and caveats of the study: Newly diagnosed patients had baseline TCR diversity that was reportedly lower than that of healthy donors. What drove the repertoire differences, possibly disease activity or prior therapy, has not been defined.

Comment on this clone: Its antigen is currently unknown.

This CDR3 has 13 amino acids. V lost 3 bases, J lost 5 bases, and 11 bases lay in between. Germline CDR1 is SGHRS and CDR2 is YFSETQ. Method: immunoSEQ multiplex PCR; TCRdb's copy keeps in-frame clones and lacks some. The repertoire holds some 70,000 clones, with nearly 95% as singletons. Indicated time point: newly diagnosed, previously untreated cHL patient sample. It was PBMCs in newly diagnosed, untreated classical Hodgkin lymphoma that served as comparison. The chain couples TRBV5-1 to TRBJ1-1, with TRBD1 as a possible D gene (5 bases). The clonotype comes from a human donor with classical Hodgkin lymphoma. Specimen: peripheral blood mononuclear cells (PBMCs). This CDR3 reads CASSYGGETEAFF. The CDR3 coding sequence is TGCGCCAGCAGCTATGGAGGGGAGACTGAAGCTTTCTTT.